These T cell receptor beta chains were read from a single sample in a study of cytomegalovirus exposure and HLA in healthy donors. Assay used: immunoSEQ multiplex PCR; TCRdb lists only in-frame clones, some missing. The table includes 150,000 to 200,000 clones, 80% to 90% detected once. Sequencing was performed on PBMCs. The receptors come from a woman in her 30s in good health and CMV-seropositive. CDR3s include the opening cysteine and the closing phenylalanine or tryptophan. Some rows have no size entry. The others give once, few or many, or a class for an expanded clone.

.	TRBV28	TRBJ2-7	CASSLRGRRYEQYF
.	TRBV5-1	TRBJ1-4	CASSFLGVSNEKLFF
.	TRBV19	TRBJ2-1	CASSRTSGAEGNEQFF
.	TRBV14	TRBJ2-1	CASSQGQPSYNEQFF
once	TRBV4-2	TRBJ1-2	CASSQERTGNGYTF
.	TRBV7-3	TRBJ2-3	CASSFTGGADTQYF
.	TRBV28	TRBJ1-2	CASRTSRDRGSLNYGYTF
once	TRBV6-5	TRBJ1-1	CASSYSAPGGYTAFF
.	TRBV18	TRBJ2-1	CASSPASPRENEQFF
.	TRBV4-1	TRBJ2-3	CASSPRQGLGDTQYF
.	TRBV28	TRBJ2-2	CASSTPLGGGTTGELFF